The 19 T cell receptor beta chains listed next were all sequenced from one sample in a study of shared clonotypes between healthy human individuals. TCRdb's copy holds only in-frame clones and misses some; the assay was immunoSEQ multiplex PCR. The sample carries 2 million to 2.5 million clones, around 93% recorded once. The sample consisted of naive CD4+ T cells from PBMCs. The subset here: CD45RA+ positively selected. The receptors derive from a man between 18 and 29 years old in good health. Some clones in this sample may be carry-over from other donors' samples.

J is TRBJ2-5 and V is TRBV18, with 8 bases aligning to TRBD1. With 3 bases clipped from V and 4 bases from J, the junction kept 4 bases outside the gene matches. The CDR3 consists of 14 residues. CDR1 is KGHSH and CDR2 is LQKENI in the germline V gene. CDR3 nucleotides: TGTGCCAGCTCACCTCTTGGGACAGGAGAGACCCAGTACTTC. Protein: CASSPLGTGETQYF.

This clone was detected once. This same CDR3 is encoded by further DNA sequences in the sample. The rearrangement joins TRBV27 to TRBJ2-7; D gene unclear. This CDR3 region has 11 residues. Trimming took 6 bases from V and 3 from J, leaving 6 bases between them. CDR1 and CDR2 from the germline V gene are MNHEY and SMNVEV (reference sequence). The CDR3 sequence is CASSSFYEQYF. The CDR3 DNA is TGTGCCAGCAGCTCTTTCTACGAGCAGTACTTC.

The J gene is TRBJ1-2, the V gene TRBV5-6; perhaps TRBD1 as D (5 bases). CDR1 is SGHDT and CDR2 is YYEEEE in the germline V gene. CDR3 length: 14 residues. Between the trimmed V and J ends, which lost 0 bases and 5 bases, there was a span of 11 bases. The CDR3 loop is CASSLGQLIYGYTF. The CDR3 nucleotides are TGTGCCAGCAGCTTGGGACAGTTAATTTATGGCTACACCTTC.

The rearrangement joins TRBV18 to TRBJ2-7; D perhaps matches TRBD2 (5 bases). Trimming left V 4 bases short and J 4 bases short, with 14 bases between. In germline, CDR1 is KGHSH, CDR2 LQKENI. The CDR3 runs 14 residues. The CDR3 loop reads CASSLRGGGYEQYF. In DNA, the CDR3 is TGTGCCAGCTCACTGAGAGGCGGCGGGTACGAGCAGTACTTC.

The chain employs TRBV2 and TRBJ2-2; 8 positions match TRBD2. Germline V lookup: CDR1 SNHLY, CDR2 FYNNEI. The CDR3 has 18 residues. J gave up 5 bases and V 4 bases, and 15 bases lay outside the gene matches. Here the CDR3 reads CASSGVRGLALSTGELFF. CDR3 sequence (DNA): TGTGCCAGCAGTGGGGTCCGTGGACTAGCCTTGAGTACCGGGGAGCTGTTTTTT.

The chain carries TRBV28 and TRBJ1-3; D is uncertain. The CDR3 consists of 13 residues. Germline loops: CDR1 MDHEN, CDR2 SYDVKM. Trimming pared 10 bases from V and 4 bases from J, leaving 14 bases between. CDR3 DNA: TGTGCCACCCTAAAAGGGAACGGAAACACCATATATTTT. Protein: CATLKGNGNTIYF.

The CDR3 DNA sequence: TGTGCCTGGAGTGAGGAAAGAGCAGCGAGAGGGCCTGGAAACACCATATATTTT. This encodes CAWSEERAARGPGNTIYF. The chain combines TRBV30 with TRBJ1-3; D call uncertain. The V and J ends lost 1 base and 2 bases respectively, with 21 bases between them. CDR1 GTSNPN and CDR2 SVGIG come from the germline V gene (reference sequence). CDR3 length equals 18 residues.

The J gene is TRBJ1-6, the V gene TRBV6-4, with a possible D match to TRBD1 (5 bases). Germline V gene sequence: CDR1 MRHNA, CDR2 SNTAGT. With 3 bases removed from V and 10 bases from J, the gap between germline ends came to 10 bases. CDR3 length: 13 amino acids. In DNA form, the CDR3 reads TGTGCCAGCAGTGATGGAAGGGGATCACCCCTCCACTTT. It encodes CASSDGRGSPLHF.

The gene calls are TRBV29-1 and TRBJ2-7; maybe TRBD1 (6 bases). The CDR3 is made up of 13 amino acids. V lost 2 bases, J lost 1 base, and 9 bases lay in between. The germline CDR1 and CDR2 sequences are SQVTM and ANQGSEA. The CDR3 sequence is CSVESDSSYEQYF. The DNA of the CDR3 is TGCAGCGTTGAATCGGACAGTTCCTACGAGCAGTACTTC.

The rearrangement links TRBV6-5 to TRBJ2-7; 11 bases are a match to TRBD1. Germline CDR1 reads MNHEY; CDR2 reads SVGAGI. Trimming took 4 bases from V and 3 from J; bases not matched to a gene: 5. This CDR3 is built from 15 residues. The CDR3 DNA reads TGTGCCAGCAGTTCACCGGGACAGGGGGACTACGAGCAGTACTTC. Protein: CASSSPGQGDYEQYF.

This clone has just a few counts. Within the sample, other DNA sequences also encode this same CDR3. The rearrangement links TRBV5-4 to TRBJ1-1; maybe TRBD1 (6 bases). The CDR3 length is 15 residues. Germline assignment: CDR1 SGHNT and CDR2 YYREEE (reference sequence). V was pared by 4 bases and J by 0 bases, with 13 bases between. The DNA of the CDR3 is TGTGCCAGCAGCCTAGGGGGGTCAATGAACACTGAAGCTTTCTTT. Translated: CASSLGGSMNTEAFF.

The chain couples TRBV27 to TRBJ1-2, with TRBD1 identical over 7 bases. The CDR3 is 12 amino acids. Germline V gene sequence: CDR1 MNHEY, CDR2 SMNVEV (reference sequence). The ends lost 2 bases at V and 7 bases at J; junction bases unmatched: 1. The CDR3 region is CASSLTGVGYTF. In DNA, the CDR3 is TGTGCCAGCAGTTTAACAGGGGTTGGCTACACCTTC.

This clone was seen just once. The CDR3 region is CASSDRAAGQGWETQYF. CDR3 bases: TGTGCCAGCAGTGATAGGGCCGCGGGACAGGGTTGGGAGACCCAGTACTTC. The V and J genes are TRBV6-1 and TRBJ2-5; 9 bases are shared with TRBD1. This CDR3 has 17 amino acids. Trimming cost V 3 bases and J 5 bases; bases outside gene matches: 13. Germline-derived CDR1 and CDR2 are MNHNS and SASEGT.

On this clone itself: Other DNA sequences in the same sample also yield this CDR3. This rearrangement joins TRBV10-3 to TRBJ2-7, with unresolved D. The germline gives CDR1 ENHRY, CDR2 SYGVKD. The CDR3 is made up of 12 amino acids. V lost 0 bases to trimming and J lost 2 bases, with 2 bases between them. The CDR3 is CAISESTYEQYF. The CDR3 region has the DNA TGTGCCATCAGTGAGTCGACCTACGAGCAGTACTTC.

Comment on this clone: This same CDR3 is encoded by further DNA sequences in the sample. The V and J genes are TRBV9 and TRBJ2-6, with 8 positions matching TRBD1. Trimming removed 0 bases from V and 0 bases from J; junction bases left unmatched: 5. CDR3 length equals 18 residues. Germline-derived CDR1 and CDR2 are SGDLS and YYNGEE. In DNA form, the CDR3 reads TGTGCCAGCAGCGTAGCACCCACAGGGGGCTCTGGGGCCAACGTCCTGACTTTC. Encoded protein: CASSVAPTGGSGANVLTF.

The chain joins TRBV10-3 to TRBJ2-7, with 11 bases aligning to TRBD1. The length of the CDR3 is 15 residues. The trim removed 6 bases at V and 5 bases at J, leaving 9 bases unmatched. CDR1 and CDR2 from the germline V gene are ENHRY and SYGVKD. This CDR3 reads CAIRGQGVAFDEQYF. The CDR3 DNA is TGTGCCATCAGGGGACAGGGGGTCGCTTTCGACGAGCAGTACTTC.

The chain couples TRBV4-2 to TRBJ1-2; the match to TRBD1 covers 7 bases. Germline V lookup: CDR1 LGHNA, CDR2 YNFKEQ. After removal of 2 bases from V and 3 bases from J, the junction contained 6 bases not matched to a gene. This CDR3 contains 15 residues. The CDR3 spells CASSQTGTEDYGYTF. The CDR3 DNA sequence: TGTGCCAGCAGCCAAACCGGGACAGAGGACTATGGCTACACCTTC.

The gene calls are TRBV19 and TRBJ2-7; 8 bases are shared with TRBD1. Germline V lookup: CDR1 LNHDA, CDR2 SQIVND (reference sequence). Unmatched junction bases numbered 10, after V lost 5 bases and J lost 4 bases. The CDR3 totals 15 residues. In nucleotides, the CDR3 is TGTGCCAGTAGTTCCCCCGGGACAGGTATATACGAGCAGTACTTC. Translated, it gives CASSSPGTGIYEQYF.

This sequence joins TRBV5-1 and TRBJ2-5; 11 nucleotides agree with TRBD1. Germline CDR1 and CDR2: SGHRS and YFSETQ. V lost 3 bases and J lost 5; bases outside the gene matches: 3. The CDR3 spans 14 residues. The CDR3 DNA reads TGCGCCAGCAGCTGGACAGGGGGCGTTGAGACCCAGTACTTC. It is translated as CASSWTGGVETQYF.